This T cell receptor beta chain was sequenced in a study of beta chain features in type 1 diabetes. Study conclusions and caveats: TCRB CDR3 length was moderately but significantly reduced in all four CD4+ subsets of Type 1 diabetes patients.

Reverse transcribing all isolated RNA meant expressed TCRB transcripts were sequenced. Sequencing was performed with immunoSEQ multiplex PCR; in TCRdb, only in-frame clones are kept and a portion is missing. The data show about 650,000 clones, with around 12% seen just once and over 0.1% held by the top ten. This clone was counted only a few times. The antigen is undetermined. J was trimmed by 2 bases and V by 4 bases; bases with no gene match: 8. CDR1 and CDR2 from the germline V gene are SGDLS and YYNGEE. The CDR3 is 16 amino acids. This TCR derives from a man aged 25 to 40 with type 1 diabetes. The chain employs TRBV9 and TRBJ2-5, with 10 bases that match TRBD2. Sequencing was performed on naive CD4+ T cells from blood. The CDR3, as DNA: TGTGCCAGCAGCTCACTGGGACTAGCGAATCAAGAGACCCAGTACTTC. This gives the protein CASSSLGLANQETQYF.